The 15 T cell receptor beta chains below come from one sample, sequenced in a study of beta chain features in type 1 diabetes. The study reverse transcribed the entire isolated RNA, so it sequenced expressed TCRB transcripts. The data were produced by immunoSEQ multiplex PCR, yet TCRdb's version contains in-frame clones alone and is incomplete. The sample yields fewer than 900,000 clones, 15% to 20% seen once. Sequenced input: naive CD4+ T cells from blood. The receptors were gathered from a young woman in good health.

A few counts support this clone. V usage is TRBV7-6 and J usage is TRBJ2-5; 11 bases are shared with TRBD2. Per the germline V gene, CDR1 is SGHVS and CDR2 is FNYEAQ. V was pared by 1 base and J by 5 bases, with 6 bases of the junction left unmatched. The CDR3 length is 16 residues. This chain's CDR3 is CASSLVGLADGETQYF. The CDR3 DNA reads as TGTGCCAGCAGCTTAGTGGGACTAGCGGATGGGGAGACCCAGTACTTC. Based on the CDR3 plus reference TRBV7-6 and TRBJ2-5, the full variable domain is GAGVSQSPRYKVTKRGQDVALRCDPISGHVSLYWYRQALGQGPEFLTYFNYEAQQDKSGLPNDRFSAERPEGSISTLTIQRTEQRDSAMYRCASSLVGLADGETQYFGPGTRLLVL.

J is TRBJ2-1 and V is TRBV5-1; the D is unclear. The CDR3 covers 13 residues. Deletions cut 1 base from V and 6 bases from J, with 8 bases between. CDR1 and CDR2 from the germline V gene are SGHRS and YFSETQ. CDR3 region: CASSLLEVNEQFF. The CDR3 DNA is TGCGCCAGCAGCTTGTTAGAGGTCAATGAGCAGTTCTTC.

The chain couples TRBV7-2 to TRBJ2-7; D unresolved. V was cut by 5 bases and J by 1 base, with 15 bases left in between. Looked up from germline, CDR1 is SGHTA and CDR2 is FQGNSA. The CDR3 is made up of 15 amino acids. The CDR3 protein is CASSQRKMPSYEQYF. CDR3 bases: TGTGCCAGCAGCCAAAGGAAGATGCCTTCCTACGAGCAGTACTTC.

This clone was seen more than once but under ten times. This chain joins TRBV6-6 and TRBJ2-1, with 11 bases aligning to TRBD2. This CDR3 has 15 residues. V dropped 5 bases and J dropped 6; count of bases not matched to a gene: 6. Germline V gene sequence: CDR1 MNHNY, CDR2 SVGAGI (reference sequence). This chain's CDR3 is CASSKTSGAVNEQFF. Written as DNA, the CDR3 is TGTGCCAGCAGTAAGACTAGCGGGGCCGTCAATGAGCAGTTCTTC.

The chain uses TRBV19 and TRBJ2-7; 7 positions agree with TRBD1. V lost 3 bases, J lost 3 bases, and 5 bases stayed unmatched. This CDR3 comprises 14 residues. CDR1 and CDR2 (germline): LNHDA, SQIVND (reference sequence). The CDR3 protein is CASSIRTGRYEQYF. The CDR3 DNA follows: TGTGCCAGTAGTATCCGGACAGGACGCTACGAGCAGTACTTC.

This chain uses TRBV6-5 with TRBJ1-2, with D hard to call. The CDR3 is made up of 14 amino acids. Germline values: CDR1 MNHEY, CDR2 SVGAGI. The V and J ends lost 4 bases and 4 bases respectively, with 13 bases between them. CDR3: CASSSQQNFYGYTF. The CDR3 region has the DNA TGTGCCAGCAGTTCCCAACAGAATTTCTATGGCTACACCTTC.

This clone was seen a handful of times. J is TRBJ1-5 and V is TRBV19; D possibly corresponds to TRBD1 (5 bases). Trimming removed 7 bases from V and 2 bases from J, with 15 bases in between. Germline CDR1 reads LNHDA; CDR2 reads SQIVND (reference sequence). The CDR3 is 15 residues long. For the CDR3, the DNA is TGTGCCAGTAAACCAGGGTCGGGTGGCAATCAGCCCCAGCATTTT. As protein: CASKPGSGGNQPQHF. Full variable domain (rest looked up from reference TRBV19 and TRBJ1-5): DGGITQSPKYLFRKEGQNVTLSCEQNLNHDAMYWYRQDPGQGLRLIYYSQIVNDFQKGDIAEGYSVSREKKESFPLTVTSAQKNPTAFYLCASKPGSGGNQPQHFGDGTRLSIL.

This chain uses TRBV7-9 with TRBJ2-6; D gene ambiguous. This CDR3 has 15 amino acids. V was trimmed by 2 bases and J by 1 base, leaving 6 bases between them. Germline lookup yields CDR1 SEHNR and CDR2 FQNEAQ (reference sequence). The CDR3 loop reads CASSLPLSGANVLTF. CDR3 nucleotide sequence: TGTGCCAGCAGCTTACCCCTATCTGGGGCCAACGTCCTGACTTTC.

This clone has a handful of counts. The CDR3 region is CAQSQGGRNQPQHF. The CDR3, as DNA: TGTGCCCAATCCCAGGGCGGGCGCAATCAGCCCCAGCATTTT. V and J are TRBV2 and TRBJ1-5, with D perhaps TRBD1 (5 bases). V shed 11 bases and J shed 2 bases, with 16 bases lying between them. This CDR3 is built from 14 residues. Germline V gives CDR1 SNHLY, CDR2 FYNNEI.

A few counts support this clone. The genes are TRBV9 and TRBJ1-2; TRBD1 agrees at 9 bases. V lost 2 bases, J lost 4 bases, and 6 bases stayed unmatched. Germline assignment: CDR1 SGDLS and CDR2 YYNGEE. The CDR3 contains 15 residues. The CDR3 DNA is TGTGCCAGCAGCGTGGACAGGGGACCGCTCTATGGCTACACCTTC. The encoded protein is CASSVDRGPLYGYTF.

The chain joins TRBV14 to TRBJ2-7; D call uncertain. This CDR3 contains 15 residues. V was cut by 0 bases and J by 3 bases, with 12 bases left in between. Germline V lookup: CDR1 SGHDN, CDR2 FVKESK. CDR3 sequence: CASSQDWHSLYEQYF. The CDR3, as DNA: TGTGCCAGCAGCCAAGATTGGCACAGCCTCTACGAGCAGTACTTC.

The sample holds a few counts of this clone. The CDR3, as DNA: TGTGCCACCAGCAGAGGTAAAACCTACGAGCAGTACTTC. It encodes CATSRGKTYEQYF. This sequence joins TRBV15 and TRBJ2-7, with D hard to call. This CDR3 has 13 residues. Germline-derived CDR1 and CDR2 are LNHNV and YYDKDF (reference sequence). V was trimmed by 1 base and J by 2 bases, leaving 6 bases between them.

The chain recombines TRBV7-9 with TRBJ2-1; the D gene could be TRBD1 or TRBD2 (5 bases each). This CDR3 has 15 residues. Trimming pared 5 bases from V and 0 bases from J, leaving 11 bases between. Germline V gene sequence: CDR1 SEHNR, CDR2 FQNEAQ (reference sequence). CDR3 residues: CASSMGPSSYNEQFF. The CDR3 DNA follows: TGTGCCAGCAGCATGGGACCCTCCTCCTACAATGAGCAGTTCTTC.

CDR3 bases: TGTGCCAGCAGCCCAATGTCCGGGGAGCTGTTTTTT. Its translation: CASSPMSGELFF. The V gene is TRBV7-9, the J gene TRBJ2-2; no clear D gene. Germline CDR1 is SEHNR and CDR2 is FQNEAQ (reference sequence). V lost 5 bases, J lost 6 bases, and 7 bases lay in between. This CDR3 has 12 amino acids.

This clone has more than one count but fewer than ten. This sequence joins TRBV7-9 and TRBJ2-1; 7 nucleotides agree with TRBD2. V lost 4 bases and J lost 8; bases outside the gene matches: 14. Germline V gene lookup returns CDR1 SEHNR and CDR2 FQNEAQ (reference sequence). CDR3 size: 16 residues. CDR3: CASSYTGTTRGDEQFF. The CDR3 DNA reads TGTGCCAGCAGCTATACGGGGACCACACGGGGGGATGAGCAGTTCTTC.